This TCR beta chain comes out of a study of technical replicates of blood from four donors. With V trimmed by 6 bases and J by 9 bases, 7 bases remained unmatched. The germline V gene encodes CDR1 MNHNY and CDR2 SVGAGI (reference sequence). The CDR3 totals 14 residues. Generated by immunoSEQ multiplex PCR, the TCRdb table keeps only in-frame clones and is missing some. The table records over 50,000 clones, approximately 86% of them present only once. The chain employs TRBV6-6 and TRBJ1-6; 8 bases agree with TRBD1. Sequenced material: PBMCs. This TCR was recovered from a human donor in good health. Some clones in this sample may be carry-over from other donors' samples. In DNA form, the CDR3 reads TGTGCCAGCAGGCCAGGGGGCGGTGGTTCACCCCTCCACTTT. Amino acids: CASRPGGGGSPLHF.